The 13 T cell receptor beta chains below were found in one sample sequenced in a study of blood T cell repertoires in COVID-19. Using immunoSEQ multiplex PCR, the repertoire was profiled, and TCRdb retains in-frame clones only, with some absent. This table has 250,000 to 350,000 clones, approximately 83% appearing once. The specimen sequenced was PBMCs or T cells enriched from blood (not recorded which). Receptors originate from a woman aged 25 to 45 who had recovered from COVID-19.

The chain joins TRBV2 to TRBJ2-3; TRBD1 is a possible D gene (5 bases). Germline V CDR1 and CDR2: SNHLY, FYNNEI. Deletions cut 4 bases from V and 3 bases from J, with 8 bases between. The CDR3 spans 13 residues. The CDR3, as DNA: TGTGCCAGCAGTGGACAGTGGACAGATACGCAGTATTTT. As protein: CASSGQWTDTQYF. The variable domain in full, completed from reference TRBV2 and TRBJ2-3, reads EPEVTQTPSHQVTQMGQEVILRCVPISNHLYFYWYRQILGQKVEFLVSFYNNEISEKSEIFDDQFSVERPDGSNFTLKIRSTKLEDSAMYFCASSGQWTDTQYFGPGTRLTVL.

This clone was found once. This chain uses TRBV4-2 with TRBJ2-7, with 15 bases fitting TRBD2. CDR3 length: 17 residues. The germline V gene encodes CDR1 LGHNA and CDR2 YNFKEQ. The ends lost 0 bases at V and 2 bases at J; junction bases unmatched: 2. The CDR3: CASSQEGLAGGPYEQYF. The DNA of the CDR3 is TGTGCCAGCAGCCAAGAGGGACTAGCGGGGGGCCCCTACGAGCAGTACTTC.

The chain links TRBV9 to TRBJ2-7, with a tentative D call TRBD2 (5 bases). Germline lookup yields CDR1 SGDLS and CDR2 YYNGEE. There are 13 residues in the CDR3. V shed 5 bases and J shed 3 bases, with 12 bases lying between them. Written as DNA, the CDR3 is TGTGCCAGCAGTGGAGGAGGAGGCTACGAGCAGTACTTC. Translated, it gives CASSGGGGYEQYF.

CDR3 loop: CASSTRTGTAYGYTF. CDR3 sequence (DNA): TGTGCCAGCAGTACCCGGACAGGGACAGCCTATGGCTACACCTTC. This chain connects TRBV6-5 to TRBJ1-2; 8 bases are a match to TRBD1. V was clipped by 5 bases and J by 4 bases; unmatched bases: 9. Germline values: CDR1 MNHEY, CDR2 SVGAGI. The CDR3 is 15 residues long.

This rearrangement joins TRBV29-1 to TRBJ1-2; the D gene is possibly TRBD1 (5 bases). The CDR3 has 17 residues. CDR1 is SQVTM, CDR2 ANQGSEA, per germline. The ends were cut back, 4 bases at V and 0 bases at J, with 21 bases in the middle. The CDR3 DNA reads as TGCAGCGTTGTCCCAAACCTTCCCGGGACTCCTAACTATGGCTACACCTTC. Residues: CSVVPNLPGTPNYGYTF.

This sequence joins TRBV19 and TRBJ1-1; 7 bases are a match to TRBD1. Germline values: CDR1 LNHDA, CDR2 SQIVND (reference sequence). The ends lost 3 bases at V and 8 bases at J; junction bases unmatched: 3. The CDR3 runs 12 residues. The CDR3 spells CASSISTGEAFF. As DNA, the CDR3 is TGTGCCAGTAGTATCTCGACAGGGGAAGCTTTCTTT.

The genes are TRBV30 and TRBJ2-3, with TRBD2 matching over 11 bases. The CDR3 consists of 15 residues. The junction had 8 bases not matched to a gene; V was cut back by 1 base and J by 8 bases. The germline gives CDR1 GTSNPN, CDR2 SVGIG (reference sequence). CDR3 residues: CAWSETIAGGSTQYF. The CDR3 coding sequence is TGTGCCTGGAGTGAGACCATAGCGGGAGGGTCTACGCAGTATTTT.

CDR3 protein: CASSNQLAQEQFF. DNA for the CDR3: TGTGCCAGCAGCAACCAACTAGCACAGGAGCAGTTCTTC. V is TRBV7-9 and J is TRBJ2-1; perhaps TRBD2 as D (6 bases). Germline assignment: CDR1 SEHNR and CDR2 FQNEAQ (reference sequence). The CDR3 spans 13 residues. With 5 bases removed from V and 10 bases from J, the gap between germline ends came to 15 bases.

The V gene is TRBV7-9, the J gene TRBJ1-1; no clear D gene. The CDR3 totals 14 residues. CDR1 SEHNR and CDR2 FQNEAQ come from the germline V gene (reference sequence). The germline V and J ends were trimmed by 3 bases and 6 bases, with 14 bases remaining between them. In DNA, the CDR3 is TGTGCCAGCAGCTTCCATAACGGCGAGGCTGAAGCTTTCTTT. Its protein product is CASSFHNGEAEAFF. The whole variable domain, filled in from reference TRBV7-9 and TRBJ1-1, reads DTGVSQNPRHKITKRGQNVTFRCDPISEHNRLYWYRQTLGQGPEFLTYFQNEAQLEKSRLLSDRFSAERPKGSFSTLEIQRTEQGDSAMYLCASSFHNGEAEAFFGQGTRLTVV.

The genes are TRBV18 and TRBJ2-2; tentative D call: TRBD2 (6 bases). The V gene's germline CDR1 is KGHSH and CDR2 LQKENI. Trimming pared 3 bases from V and 0 bases from J, leaving 8 bases between. The CDR3 contains 15 residues. CDR3 region: CASSPDYSNTGELFF. The CDR3 DNA is TGTGCCAGCTCACCGGACTATTCGAACACCGGGGAGCTGTTTTTT.

The chain uses TRBV27 and TRBJ1-2, with 8 bases lining up with TRBD1. Germline trimming cut 5 bases from V and 2 bases from J; bases unmatched to any gene: 10. This CDR3 region has 16 residues. CDR1 MNHEY and CDR2 SMNVEV come from the germline V gene (reference sequence). In DNA form, the CDR3 reads TGTGCCAGCAGTCCCTCCTGGGACAGGACAAACTATGGCTACACCTTC. Its translation: CASSPSWDRTNYGYTF.

V is TRBV11-2 and J is TRBJ1-2, with D possibly TRBD1 on 5 matching bases. Trimming shortened V by 1 base and J by 4 bases, and 13 bases separated the two germline ends. The CDR3 covers 15 residues. Germline V gene data show CDR1 as SGHAT and CDR2 as FQNNGV. CDR3 bases: TGTGCCAGCAGCTTAGTTCCGACAGAGTTCTATGGCTACACCTTC. It specifies CASSLVPTEFYGYTF. Supplemented by reference TRBV11-2 and TRBJ1-2, the full variable domain reads EAGVAQSPRYKIIEKRQSVAFWCNPISGHATLYWYQQILGQGPKLLIQFQNNGVVDDSQLPKDRFSAERLKGVDSTLKIQPAKLEDSAVYLCASSLVPTEFYGYTFGSGTRLTVV.

This chain joins TRBV7-8 and TRBJ1-5; no reliable D call. The germline V gene encodes CDR1 SGHVS and CDR2 FQNEAQ. The CDR3 is made up of 17 amino acids. Between the trimmed V and J ends, which lost 5 bases and 1 base, there was a span of 18 bases. The CDR3: CASSELALGLSNQPQHF. CDR3 sequence (DNA): TGTGCCAGCAGCGAATTAGCCCTAGGTTTGAGCAATCAGCCCCAGCATTTT.